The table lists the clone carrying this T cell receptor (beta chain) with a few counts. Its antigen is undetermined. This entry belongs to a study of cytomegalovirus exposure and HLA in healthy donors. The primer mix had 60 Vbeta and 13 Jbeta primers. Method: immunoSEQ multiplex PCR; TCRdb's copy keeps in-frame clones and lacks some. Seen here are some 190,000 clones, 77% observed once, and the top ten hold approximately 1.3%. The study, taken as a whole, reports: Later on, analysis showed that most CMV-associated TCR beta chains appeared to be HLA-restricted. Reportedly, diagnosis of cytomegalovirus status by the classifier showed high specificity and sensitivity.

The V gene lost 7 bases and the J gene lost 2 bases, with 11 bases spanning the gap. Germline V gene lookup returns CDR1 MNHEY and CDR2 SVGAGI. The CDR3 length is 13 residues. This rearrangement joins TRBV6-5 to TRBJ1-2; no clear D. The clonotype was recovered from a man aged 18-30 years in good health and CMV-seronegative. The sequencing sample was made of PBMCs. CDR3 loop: CASIQAGNYGYTF. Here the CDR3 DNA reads TGTGCCAGCATCCAAGCCGGGAACTATGGCTACACCTTC.